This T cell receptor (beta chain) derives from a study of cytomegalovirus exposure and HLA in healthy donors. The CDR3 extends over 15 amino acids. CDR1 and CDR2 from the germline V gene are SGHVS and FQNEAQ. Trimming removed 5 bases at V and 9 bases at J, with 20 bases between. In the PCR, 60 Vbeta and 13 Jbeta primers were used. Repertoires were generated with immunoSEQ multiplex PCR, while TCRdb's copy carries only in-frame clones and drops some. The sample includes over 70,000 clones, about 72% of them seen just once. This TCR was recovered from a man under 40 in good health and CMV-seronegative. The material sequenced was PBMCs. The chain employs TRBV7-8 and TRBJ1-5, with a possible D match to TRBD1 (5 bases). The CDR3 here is CASSGRQGWRWPQHF. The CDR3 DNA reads TGTGCCAGCAGCGGACGCCAGGGCTGGCGTTGGCCCCAGCATTTT.